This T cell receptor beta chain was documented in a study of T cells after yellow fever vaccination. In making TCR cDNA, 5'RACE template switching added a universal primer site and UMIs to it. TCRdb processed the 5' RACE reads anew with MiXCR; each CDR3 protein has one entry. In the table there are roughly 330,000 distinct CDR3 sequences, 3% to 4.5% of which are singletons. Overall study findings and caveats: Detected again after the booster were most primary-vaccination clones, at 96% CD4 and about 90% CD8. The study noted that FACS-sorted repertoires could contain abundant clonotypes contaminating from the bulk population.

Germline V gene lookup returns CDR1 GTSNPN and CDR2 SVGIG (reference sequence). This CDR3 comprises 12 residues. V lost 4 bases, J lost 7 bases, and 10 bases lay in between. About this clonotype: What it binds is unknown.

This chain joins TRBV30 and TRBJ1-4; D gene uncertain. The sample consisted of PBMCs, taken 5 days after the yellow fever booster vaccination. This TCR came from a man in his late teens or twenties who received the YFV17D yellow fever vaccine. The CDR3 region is CAWKHSPEKLFF. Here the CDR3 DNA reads TGTGCCTGGAAACACAGCCCTGAAAAACTGTTTTTT. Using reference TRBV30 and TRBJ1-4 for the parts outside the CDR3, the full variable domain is SQTIHQWPATLVQPVGSPLSLECTVEGTSNPNLYWYRQAAGRGLQLLFYSVGIGQISSEVPQNLSASRPQDRQFILSSKKLLLSDSGFYLCAWKHSPEKLFFGSGTQLSVL.